Each of the 18 T cell receptor beta chains below was sequenced from the same sample in a study of shared T cell receptors in the human thymus. Sequencing used immunoSEQ multiplex PCR; TCRdb keeps in-frame clones, though not all of them. The sample carries about 380,000 clones, approximately 95% recorded once. Sample: thymocytes. The receptors here all came from a human donor.

For the CDR3, the DNA is TGTGCCAGCAGCCCCTACAATCCGGGGACTAATGAAAAACTGTTTTTT. This sequence encodes CASSPYNPGTNEKLFF. The V and J genes are TRBV5-5 and TRBJ1-4; the D is unclear. Trimming pared 4 bases from V and 2 bases from J, leaving 15 bases between. In germline, CDR1 is SGHKS, CDR2 YYEKEE (reference sequence). The CDR3 has 16 amino acids.

V is TRBV27 and J is TRBJ1-2; D is undetermined. Trimming removed 7 bases at V and 8 bases at J, with 11 bases between. This CDR3 contains 11 residues. The germline CDR1 and CDR2 sequences are MNHEY and SMNVEV (reference sequence). The CDR3 here is CASTFTWGYTF. DNA for the CDR3: TGTGCCAGCACCTTCACATGGGGCTACACCTTC.

J is TRBJ2-1 and V is TRBV7-9, with 8 bases lining up with TRBD1. Germline V gene data show CDR1 as SEHNR and CDR2 as FQNEAQ (reference sequence). Losses at the gene ends were 5 bases for V and 7 bases for J; bases not matched to a gene: 10. This CDR3 has 15 amino acids. CDR3 region: CASSPAPGQENEQFF. The CDR3 nucleotides read TGTGCCAGCAGCCCGGCTCCGGGACAGGAGAATGAGCAGTTCTTC.

The V and J genes are TRBV28 and TRBJ1-5, with 10 bases identical to TRBD1. The V segment lost 3 bases and the J segment 3 bases; nucleotides outside the gene matches: 2. This CDR3 comprises 15 residues. Germline V gene lookup returns CDR1 MDHEN and CDR2 SYDVKM. CDR3: CASSLTGGSNQPQHF. DNA for the CDR3: TGTGCCAGCAGTTTGACAGGGGGCTCCAATCAGCCCCAGCATTTT.

The chain recombines TRBV7-2 with TRBJ1-2; the match to TRBD1 covers 12 bases. Germline V CDR1 and CDR2: SGHTA, FQGNSA. The junction had 4 bases not matched to a gene; V was cut back by 1 base and J by 7 bases. The CDR3 length is 15 residues. The CDR3 reads CASSLGGTGGRGYTF. Here the CDR3 DNA reads TGTGCCAGCAGCTTAGGGGGGACAGGGGGCCGTGGCTACACCTTC.

V usage is TRBV5-1 and J usage is TRBJ2-5; 7 bases line up with TRBD1. The trim removed 0 bases at V and 1 base at J, leaving 9 bases unmatched. The CDR3 has 17 residues. Germline CDR1 SGHRS, CDR2 YFSETQ. The CDR3: CASSLASDRSFQETQYF. The CDR3 DNA is TGCGCCAGCAGCTTGGCCTCGGACAGGAGCTTCCAAGAGACCCAGTACTTC.

The V gene is TRBV28, the J gene TRBJ2-7; D possibly matches TRBD1 or TRBD2 (6 bases each). V was shortened by 3 bases and J by 0 bases, with 9 bases between the two germline ends. The germline V gene has CDR1 MDHEN and CDR2 SYDVKM. The length of the CDR3 is 14 residues. CDR3 nucleotide sequence: TGTGCCAGCAGTTTCCCGGGGGCCTCCTACGAGCAGTACTTC. Translating it yields CASSFPGASYEQYF. The variable domain in full, completed from reference TRBV28 and TRBJ2-7, reads DVKVTQSSRYLVKRTGEKVFLECVQDMDHENMFWYRQDPGLGLRLIYFSYDVKMKEKGDIPEGYSVSREKKERFSLILESASTNQTSMYLCASSFPGASYEQYFGPGTRLTVT.

The J gene is TRBJ1-3, the V gene TRBV5-6; TRBD1 might be the D (6 bases). V shed 6 bases and J shed 5 bases, with 18 bases lying between them. CDR1 SGHDT and CDR2 YYEEEE come from the germline V gene. This CDR3 has 15 amino acids. CDR3 DNA: TGTGCCAGCACCTCGTTCCGGGACATCCGAAACACCATATATTTT. Translating gives CASTSFRDIRNTIYF.

The chain employs TRBV7-9 and TRBJ1-2; D is possibly TRBD1 (5 bases). This CDR3 contains 14 residues. The V and J ends lost 4 bases and 4 bases respectively, with 13 bases between them. Germline CDR1 is SEHNR and CDR2 is FQNEAQ (reference sequence). CDR3 residues: CASSSWTTPYGYTF. CDR3 coding DNA: TGTGCCAGCAGCTCCTGGACAACTCCCTATGGCTACACCTTC.

The chain combines TRBV13 with TRBJ2-2, with D possibly TRBD2 on 6 matching bases. The length of the CDR3 is 17 residues. The V gene lost 4 bases and the J gene lost 5 bases, with 20 bases spanning the gap. Germline-derived CDR1 and CDR2 are PRHDT and FYEKMQ (reference sequence). Here the CDR3 reads CASSSPSRDKGTGELFF. Written as DNA, the CDR3 is TGTGCCAGCAGCTCCCCTTCGCGGGATAAGGGGACCGGGGAGCTGTTTTTT.

V and J are TRBV6-1 and TRBJ2-3; possible D gene TRBD2, 5 bases. Germline CDR1 reads MNHNS; CDR2 reads SASEGT. V lost 2 bases and J lost 3, with 12 bases in between. This CDR3 region has 15 residues. This CDR3 reads CASSEPGRGTDTQYF. CDR3 in DNA: TGTGCCAGCAGTGAACCCGGCCGGGGTACAGATACGCAGTATTTT.

V usage is TRBV30 and J usage is TRBJ2-1; 9 positions agree with TRBD2. Germline CDR1 is GTSNPN and CDR2 is SVGIG (reference sequence). V lost 3 bases to trimming and J lost 0 bases; unmatched junction nucleotides: 12. This CDR3 contains 18 residues. CDR3 loop: CAWSPPGTSRFSYNEQFF. CDR3 nucleotides: TGTGCCTGGAGCCCCCCCGGGACTAGCCGATTCTCCTACAATGAGCAGTTCTTC.

CDR3 protein: CASSPSYEQYF. The CDR3 nucleotides are TGTGCCAGCAGCCCTTCCTACGAGCAGTACTTC. The genes are TRBV27 and TRBJ2-7; no clear D. Trimming stripped 6 bases from V and 1 base from J, with 4 bases between. The CDR3 runs to 11 residues. CDR1 MNHEY and CDR2 SMNVEV come from the germline V gene (reference sequence).

This clone came up once. V is TRBV7-9 and J is TRBJ1-2; D unresolved. The CDR3 is 11 residues long. Germline V gene sequence: CDR1 SEHNR, CDR2 FQNEAQ (reference sequence). V was pared by 8 bases and J by 4 bases, with 8 bases between. CDR3 protein: CASAVAYGYTF. For the CDR3, the DNA is TGTGCCAGCGCGGTGGCCTATGGCTACACCTTC. The variable domain in full, completed from reference TRBV7-9 and TRBJ1-2, reads DTGVSQNPRHKITKRGQNVTFRCDPISEHNRLYWYRQTLGQGPEFLTYFQNEAQLEKSRLLSDRFSAERPKGSFSTLEIQRTEQGDSAMYLCASAVAYGYTFGSGTRLTVV.

The J gene is TRBJ1-1, the V gene TRBV29-1, with 9 bases matching TRBD1. The CDR3 totals 14 residues. Germline assignment: CDR1 SQVTM and CDR2 ANQGSEA. The junction had 4 bases not matched to a gene; V was cut back by 3 bases and J by 2 bases. The CDR3 spells CSVEPTGGNTEAFF. CDR3 nucleotide sequence: TGCAGCGTTGAGCCAACAGGGGGCAACACTGAAGCTTTCTTT.

The chain links TRBV10-3 to TRBJ1-5; a weak D match, TRBD1 (5 bases). The germline gives CDR1 ENHRY, CDR2 SYGVKD. Trimming left V 7 bases short and J 3 bases short, with 10 bases between. CDR3 length equals 13 residues. The CDR3 spells CAIKTALNQPQHF. The CDR3 DNA reads TGTGCCATCAAGACAGCCCTCAATCAGCCCCAGCATTTT.

The chain uses TRBV2 and TRBJ2-7; tentatively, D is TRBD1 (6 bases). Germline assignment: CDR1 SNHLY and CDR2 FYNNEI. The CDR3 consists of 14 residues. The V gene lost 10 bases and the J gene lost 0 bases, with 16 bases spanning the gap. This CDR3 reads CATGGQGTSYEQYF. CDR3 DNA sequence: TGTGCCACTGGAGGCCAGGGGACCTCCTACGAGCAGTACTTC.

This sequence joins TRBV30 and TRBJ2-7, with D possibly being TRBD2 (6 bases). The germline V gene has CDR1 GTSNPN and CDR2 SVGIG (reference sequence). Between the trimmed V and J ends, which lost 2 bases and 5 bases, there was a span of 22 bases. The CDR3 contains 16 residues. The CDR3 reads CAWSPYPRRGGNEQYF. The CDR3 nucleotides read TGTGCCTGGAGTCCCTACCCGAGGCGGGGTGGGAACGAGCAGTACTTC.